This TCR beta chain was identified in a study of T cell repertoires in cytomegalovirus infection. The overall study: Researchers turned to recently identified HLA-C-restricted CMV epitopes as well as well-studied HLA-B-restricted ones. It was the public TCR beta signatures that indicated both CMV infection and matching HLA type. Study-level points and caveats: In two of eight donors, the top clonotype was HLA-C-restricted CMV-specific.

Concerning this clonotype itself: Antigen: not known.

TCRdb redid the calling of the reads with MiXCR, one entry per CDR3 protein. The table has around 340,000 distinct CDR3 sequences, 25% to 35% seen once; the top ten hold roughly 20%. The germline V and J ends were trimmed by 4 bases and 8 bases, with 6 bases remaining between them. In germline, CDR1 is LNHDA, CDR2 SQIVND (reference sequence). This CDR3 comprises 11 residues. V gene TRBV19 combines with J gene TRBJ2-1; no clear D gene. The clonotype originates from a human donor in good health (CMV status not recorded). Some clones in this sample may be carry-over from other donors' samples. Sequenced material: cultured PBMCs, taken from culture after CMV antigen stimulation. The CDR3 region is CASSTMDEQFF. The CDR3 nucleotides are TGTGCCAGTAGTACCATGGATGAGCAGTTCTTC.